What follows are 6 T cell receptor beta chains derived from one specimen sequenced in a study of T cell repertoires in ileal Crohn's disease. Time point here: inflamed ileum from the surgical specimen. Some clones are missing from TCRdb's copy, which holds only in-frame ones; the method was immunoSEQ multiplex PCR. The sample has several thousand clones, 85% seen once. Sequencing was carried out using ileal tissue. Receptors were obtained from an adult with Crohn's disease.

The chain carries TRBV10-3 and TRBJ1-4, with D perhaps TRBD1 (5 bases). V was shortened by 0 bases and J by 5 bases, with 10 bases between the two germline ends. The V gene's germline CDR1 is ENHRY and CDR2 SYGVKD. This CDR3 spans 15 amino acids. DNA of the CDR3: TGTGCCATCAGTGAGTCGGGGGGGAGCAATGAAAAACTGTTTTTT. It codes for CAISESGGSNEKLFF.

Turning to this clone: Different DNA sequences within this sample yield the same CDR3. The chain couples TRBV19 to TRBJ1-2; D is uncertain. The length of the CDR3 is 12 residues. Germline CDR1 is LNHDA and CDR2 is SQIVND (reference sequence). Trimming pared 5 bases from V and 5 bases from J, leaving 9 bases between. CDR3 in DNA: TGTGCCAGTAGTCCAGGAGCTTATGGCTACACCTTC. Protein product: CASSPGAYGYTF. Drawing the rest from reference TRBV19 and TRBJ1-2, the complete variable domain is DGGITQSPKYLFRKEGQNVTLSCEQNLNHDAMYWYRQDPGQGLRLIYYSQIVNDFQKGDIAEGYSVSREKKESFPLTVTSAQKNPTAFYLCASSPGAYGYTFGSGTRLTVV.

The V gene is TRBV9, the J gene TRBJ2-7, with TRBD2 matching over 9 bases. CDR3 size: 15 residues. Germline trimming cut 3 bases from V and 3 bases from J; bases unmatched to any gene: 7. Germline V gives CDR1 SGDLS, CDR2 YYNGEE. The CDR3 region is CASSAGSGRHYEQYF. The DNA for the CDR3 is TGTGCCAGCAGCGCCGGTAGCGGGAGACACTACGAGCAGTACTTC.

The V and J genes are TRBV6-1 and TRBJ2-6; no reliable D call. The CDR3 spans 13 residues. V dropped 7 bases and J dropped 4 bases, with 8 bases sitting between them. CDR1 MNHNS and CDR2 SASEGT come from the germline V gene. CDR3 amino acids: CASMVAGANVLTF. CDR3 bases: TGTGCCAGCATGGTTGCCGGGGCCAACGTCCTGACTTTC.

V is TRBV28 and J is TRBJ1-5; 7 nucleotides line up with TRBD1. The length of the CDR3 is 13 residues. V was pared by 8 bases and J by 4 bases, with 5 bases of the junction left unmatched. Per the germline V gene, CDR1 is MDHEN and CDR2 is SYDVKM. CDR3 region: CASDRAQNQPQHF. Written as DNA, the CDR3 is TGTGCCAGCGACAGGGCCCAAAATCAGCCCCAGCATTTT.

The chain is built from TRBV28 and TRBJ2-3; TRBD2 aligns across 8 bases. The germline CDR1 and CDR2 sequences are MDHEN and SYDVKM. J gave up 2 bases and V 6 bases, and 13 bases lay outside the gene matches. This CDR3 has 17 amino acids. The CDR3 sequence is CASSHPQGGGPTDTQYF. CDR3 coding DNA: TGTGCCAGCAGCCACCCTCAGGGCGGGGGGCCCACAGATACGCAGTATTTT.